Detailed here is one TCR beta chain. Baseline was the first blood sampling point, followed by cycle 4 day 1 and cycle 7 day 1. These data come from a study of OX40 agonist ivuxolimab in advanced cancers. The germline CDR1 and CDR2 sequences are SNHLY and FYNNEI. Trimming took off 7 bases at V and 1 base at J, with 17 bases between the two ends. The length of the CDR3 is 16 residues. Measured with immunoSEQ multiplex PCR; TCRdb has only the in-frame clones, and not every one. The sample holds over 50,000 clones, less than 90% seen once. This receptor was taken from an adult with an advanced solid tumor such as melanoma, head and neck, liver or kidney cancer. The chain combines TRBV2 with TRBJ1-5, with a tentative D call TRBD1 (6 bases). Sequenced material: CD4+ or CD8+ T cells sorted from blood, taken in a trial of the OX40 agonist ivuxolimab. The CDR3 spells CASKSGTPSSNQPQHF. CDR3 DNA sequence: TGTGCCAGCAAATCAGGGACACCCTCAAGCAATCAGCCCCAGCATTTT.